This TCR beta chain was profiled in a study of blood T cells in healthy people across ages. Primers used in a second PCR of about 6 to 11 cycles were a sample-barcoded 5' primer and a J-beta primer mix. MiXCR, run by TCRdb on the 5' RACE reads, gives a single entry per CDR3 protein. The sample has over a million distinct CDR3 sequences; almost 60% are singletons. Every sample gave at least 6 micrograms of total RNA when it was extracted. J gave up 6 bases and V 6 bases, and 6 bases lay outside the gene matches. The CDR3 loop spans 15 amino acids. Germline CDR1 MNHEY, CDR2 SVGAGI. The source of this sequence is a man younger than 35 in good health. This chain links TRBV6-5 with TRBJ2-1; 12 bases are a match to TRBD2. Sequenced material: blood. The CDR3 nucleotides read TGTGCCAGCAGAACGACTAGCGGGAGTGGCAATGAGCAGTTCTTC. Its translation is CASRTTSGSGNEQFF.